This T cell receptor (beta chain) was sequenced in a study of memory CD4+ T cells and cytomegalovirus serostatus. Study-level results: Of 150 to 200 reported CMV TCRbeta sequences, around 63 were found in memory CD4+ repertoires.

Of note for this clone: What it binds is unknown.

Germline lookup yields CDR1 SNHLY and CDR2 FYNNEI. V was clipped by 4 bases and J by 1 base, with 8 bases between them. The CDR3 has 14 amino acids. TCRdb keeps only in-frame clones here, not all; method: immunoSEQ multiplex PCR. The table records about 27,000 clones, 76% of them present only once. Single viable CD3+CD4+CD8-CD45RO+ cells were sorted as the memory CD4+ T cells. The rearrangement links TRBV2 to TRBJ1-5, with D hard to call. The specimen was memory CD4+ T cells from blood. The clonotype originates from an adult in good health and CMV-seronegative. CDR3 sequence reads: CASSVGVSNQPQHF. In nucleotides, the CDR3 is TGTGCCAGCAGTGTGGGAGTAAGCAATCAGCCCCAGCATTTT.